This is a list of T cell receptor beta chains from one sample in a study of identical twins. Each CDR3 protein is one row after TCRdb ran MiXCR on the 5' RACE reads. The data hold some 790,000 distinct CDR3 sequences, with around a sixth observed a single time. These data also featured in a second study, about T cells expressing NK-cell markers.

Sequencing used PBMCs. These receptors were collected from a woman in her late teens or twenties in good health. CDR3s include the opening cysteine and the closing phenylalanine or tryptophan. Each record gives: CDR3 DNA, CDR3 protein, D gene, clone size, V gene, J gene. The D gene is left open where the match is weak. The size field is filled for only some rows; it gives once, few, many or a size class.

TGTGCCAGCAGCTCAGCAGGGGACGCGAAGCACGAGCAGTACTTC	CASSSAGDAKHEQYF	.	few	TRBV7-8	TRBJ2-7
TGTGCCAGCAGCCAAGGGACCGGGGGCTACAATGAGCAGTTCTTC	CASSQGTGGYNEQFF	.	.	TRBV3-1	TRBJ2-1
TGCAGTGCTCACCGGACCTCCCTGGAGTTCTTC	CSAHRTSLEFF	.	.	TRBV20-1	TRBJ2-1
TGTGCCAGCAGCGTCTCCGGGACACGGACCTACGAGCAGTACTTC	CASSVSGTRTYEQYF	.	few	TRBV7-9	TRBJ2-7
TGTGCCAGCAGGCCCGGATACGGCCAGCCCCAGCATTTT	CASRPGYGQPQHF	.	many	TRBV6-1	TRBJ1-5
TGTGCCATCAGTACGACGGGGAGTAGCTCCTACGAGCAGTACTTC	CAISTTGSSSYEQYF	.	few	TRBV10-3	TRBJ2-7
TGCAGTGCTCCGGACAGGGACACTGAAGCTTTCTTT	CSAPDRDTEAFF	TRBD1	few	TRBV20-1	TRBJ1-1
TGCAGTGCTAGGGTCCTAGAGGATGAGCAGTTCTTC	CSARVLEDEQFF	.	.	TRBV20-1	TRBJ2-1
TGTGCCAGTTCCTATGACGGCCGCCTTGAAGCTTTCTTT	CASSYDGRLEAFF	.	.	TRBV19	TRBJ1-1
TGTGCCAGTAGTATTACAGGGGCGTACCAAGAGACCCAGTACTTC	CASSITGAYQETQYF	TRBD1	.	TRBV19	TRBJ2-5
TGTGCCAGCAGCTTAGCGACAGTAAATATGGGCTACACCTTC	CASSLATVNMGYTF	.	.	TRBV7-2	TRBJ1-2
TGTGCCAGCAGCCAAGGTCCTGGGGTTTACTATGGCTACACCTTC	CASSQGPGVYYGYTF	.	.	TRBV3-1	TRBJ1-2
TGCAGTGCTAGAACCGGCAGGGAGCCCTACGAGCAGTACTTC	CSARTGREPYEQYF	.	many	TRBV20-1	TRBJ2-7
TGTGCCAGCAGTTACATCTCTGGAAACACCATATATTTT	CASSYISGNTIYF	.	many	TRBV12-3/TRBV12-4	TRBJ1-3
TGCAGCGGAGGATACCGAGGACAGGGCGGTGGCTACACCTTC	CSGGYRGQGGGYTF	TRBD1	few	TRBV29-1	TRBJ1-2
TGTGCCAGCAGCCCCACCAGGGGGCGCGTTGGGGCCAACGTCCTGACTTTC	CASSPTRGRVGANVLTF	TRBD1	once	TRBV7-9	TRBJ2-6
TGCAGTGCTAGAGATCCACAGGGGGCCTTCTCCTACGAGCAGTACTTC	CSARDPQGAFSYEQYF	TRBD1	.	TRBV20-1	TRBJ2-7
TGTGCCAGCAGGGGGCGGACAGGGAGCCACAATGAGCAGTTCTTC	CASRGRTGSHNEQFF	TRBD1	.	TRBV12-3/TRBV12-4	TRBJ2-1
TGCAGTGCTCGTCGTCTAGCGGGAGCCTACGAGCAGTACTTC	CSARRLAGAYEQYF	TRBD2	few	TRBV20-1	TRBJ2-7
TGTGCCAGCAGCTTGAGAAGACCGGGTGAAGATACGCAGTATTTT	CASSLRRPGEDTQYF	.	few	TRBV5-5	TRBJ2-3
TGCAGTGCTAGAAGGATAGATAGGGGACTAAGGGACGAGCAGTACTTC	CSARRIDRGLRDEQYF	TRBD2	few	TRBV20-1	TRBJ2-7
TGTGCCAGCAGCTCGAGACTAGCGGGGAGCTCCTACGAGCAGTACTTC	CASSSRLAGSSYEQYF	TRBD2	few	TRBV7-2	TRBJ2-7
TGTGCCAGCAGCCGCGCAGGGGGGGAGACCCAGTACTTC	CASSRAGGETQYF	.	many	TRBV12-3/TRBV12-4	TRBJ2-5
TGTGCCGTAGGCGGGGAGCAGTTCTTC	CAVGGEQFF	.	.	TRBV7-9	TRBJ2-1
TGCGCCAGCAGCCAAGAGGGCCGGGACGGACCCTACGAGCAGTACTTC	CASSQEGRDGPYEQYF	.	.	TRBV4-3	TRBJ2-7
TGTGCCAGCAGTGAAGGGGCCAGGGGGTTCTATGGCTACACCTTC	CASSEGARGFYGYTF	TRBD1	.	TRBV6-1	TRBJ1-2
TGCAGTCACCTAGGACAGGGAGGGACTGAAGCTTTCTTT	CSHLGQGGTEAFF	TRBD1	.	TRBV20-1	TRBJ1-1
TGTGCCACAGCCTGGTCCATACGGGACTACACCTTC	CATAWSIRDYTF	.	many	TRBV12-3/TRBV12-4	TRBJ1-2
TGTGCCAGCCGCACAGCCGGGGCCAACGTCCTGACTTTC	CASRTAGANVLTF	.	few	TRBV6-1	TRBJ2-6
TGTGCCAGCAGGGCCGGATATTACCTGAACACTGAAGCTTTCTTT	CASRAGYYLNTEAFF	.	.	TRBV6-1	TRBJ1-1
TGTGCCTCCGGGGGGGAGACCCAGTACTTC	CASGGETQYF	TRBD2	many	TRBV12-3/TRBV12-4	TRBJ2-5
TGTGCCACCAGCCGTAGCGGGGGGGACGGAGATACGCAGTATTTT	CATSRSGGDGDTQYF	TRBD2	.	TRBV15	TRBJ2-3
TGTGCCAGCAGTCTAGTGGGGGAGGGTAAGAAATACGAGCAGTACTTC	CASSLVGEGKKYEQYF	TRBD2	few	TRBV28	TRBJ2-7
TGTGCCAGCAGTTTACAGGGGGGGCGAGAAAAACTGTTTTTT	CASSLQGGREKLFF	TRBD1	.	TRBV12-3/TRBV12-4	TRBJ1-4
TGTGCCAGCAAAGATCAGAGTGACTACGAGCAGTACTTC	CASKDQSDYEQYF	.	few	TRBV27	TRBJ2-7
TGTGCCAGCAGTTGGGGACTAGCGGGAGGGACGTACTTC	CASSWGLAGGTYF	TRBD2	few	TRBV7-2	TRBJ2-7
TGTGCCAGTAGTAGGACTGTCAGCTCTAACTATGGCTACACCTTC	CASSRTVSSNYGYTF	.	.	TRBV19	TRBJ1-2
TGCAGTGCACCTGGGCAACGGTTAGATACGCAGTATTTT	CSAPGQRLDTQYF	.	many	TRBV20-1	TRBJ2-3
TGTGCCAGCAGTTTAACACTAGCGGGAGAGCAGTTCTTC	CASSLTLAGEQFF	TRBD2	many	TRBV27	TRBJ2-1
TGTGCCAGCAGCTTGTTAAGTAGCGGGACATCCTACGAGCAGTACTTC	CASSLLSSGTSYEQYF	TRBD2	many	TRBV7-6	TRBJ2-7
TGTGCCAGCAGTTCGCGGACTGAAGCTTTCTTT	CASSSRTEAFF	.	many	TRBV7-9	TRBJ1-1
TGTGCCAGCAGTTTAATGGGCTCTGGGGCCAACGTCCTGACTTTC	CASSLMGSGANVLTF	.	.	TRBV12-3/TRBV12-4	TRBJ2-6
TGCAGTGCTAGTCGATCTCCGGGACAGGGGGACAAAAACATTCAGTACTTC	CSASRSPGQGDKNIQYF	TRBD1	.	TRBV20-1	TRBJ2-4
TGTGCCAGCAGCGGGGGTCGCGGCAATGAGCAGTTCTTC	CASSGGRGNEQFF	.	few	TRBV7-3	TRBJ2-1
TGTGCCAGCAGCGTAGAGCATCGGGGTGAGACCCAGTACTTC	CASSVEHRGETQYF	.	.	TRBV9	TRBJ2-5
TGCGCCAGCAGCATAGGGACCAGAGGGGGCAATCAGCCCCAGCATTTT	CASSIGTRGGNQPQHF	.	few	TRBV5-1	TRBJ1-5
TGCAGTGCTAGAGGCCGACACCGGGACTTGCCCAATGAGCAGTTCTTC	CSARGRHRDLPNEQFF	.	.	TRBV20-1	TRBJ2-1
TGCAGCGTTCGAGAGGGGACTGGGGCCAACGTCCTGACTTTC	CSVREGTGANVLTF	.	few	TRBV29-1	TRBJ2-6
TGTGCCAGCAGCTTAGGTACTAGCGGGAGTATACGCGGAGAGACCCAGTACTTC	CASSLGTSGSIRGETQYF	TRBD2	.	TRBV11-1	TRBJ2-5
TGTGCCAGCAACCCAGGGGGGATCTCCTACGAGCAGTACTTC	CASNPGGISYEQYF	.	few	TRBV6-2/TRBV6-3	TRBJ2-7
TGCAGTGCTAGAGGCCCGGGAGGCCCCACAGATACGCAGTATTTT	CSARGPGGPTDTQYF	TRBD2	.	TRBV20-1	TRBJ2-3
TGCAGTGCTAGACGGCCGGGACTAGCGGGAGCTGAGCAGTTCTTC	CSARRPGLAGAEQFF	TRBD2	many	TRBV20-1	TRBJ2-1
TGTGCCAGCAGTTTAGGGGGTTTTTCACCCCTCCACTTT	CASSLGGFSPLHF	.	few	TRBV12-3/TRBV12-4	TRBJ1-6
TGTGCCATCAGTGAGCCAAAGCGGGGGGGCACAGATACGCAGTATTTT	CAISEPKRGGTDTQYF	TRBD2	.	TRBV10-3	TRBJ2-3
TGTGCCAGCAGGGGCGAGAATTCACCCCTCCACTTT	CASRGENSPLHF	.	few	TRBV2	TRBJ1-6